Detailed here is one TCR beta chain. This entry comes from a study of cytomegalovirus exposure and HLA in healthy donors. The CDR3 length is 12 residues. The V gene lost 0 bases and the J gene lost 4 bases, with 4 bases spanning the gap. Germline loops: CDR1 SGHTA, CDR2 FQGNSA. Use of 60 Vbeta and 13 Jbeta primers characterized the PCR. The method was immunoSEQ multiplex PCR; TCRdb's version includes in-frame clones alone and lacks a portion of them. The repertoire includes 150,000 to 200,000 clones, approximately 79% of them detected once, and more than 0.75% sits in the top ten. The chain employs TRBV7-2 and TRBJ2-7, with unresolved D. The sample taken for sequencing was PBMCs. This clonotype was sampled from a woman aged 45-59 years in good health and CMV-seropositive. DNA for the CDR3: TGTGCCAGCAGCTTAGCGAGGTACGAGCAGTACTTC. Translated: CASSLARYEQYF.